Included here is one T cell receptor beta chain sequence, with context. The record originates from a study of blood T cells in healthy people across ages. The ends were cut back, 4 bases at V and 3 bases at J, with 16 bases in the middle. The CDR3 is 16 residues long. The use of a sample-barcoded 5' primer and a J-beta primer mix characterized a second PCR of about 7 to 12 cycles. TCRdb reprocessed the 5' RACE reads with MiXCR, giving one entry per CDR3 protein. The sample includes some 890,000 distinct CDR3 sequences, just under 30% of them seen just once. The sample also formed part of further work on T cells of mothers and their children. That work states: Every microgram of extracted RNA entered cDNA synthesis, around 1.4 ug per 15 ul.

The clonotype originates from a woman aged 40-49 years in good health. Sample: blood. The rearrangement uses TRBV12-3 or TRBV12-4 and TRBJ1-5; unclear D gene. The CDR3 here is CASSSASKYHNQPQHF. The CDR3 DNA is TGTGCCAGCAGTTCCGCTAGTAAATACCACAATCAGCCCCAGCATTTT.